This T cell receptor beta chain is drawn from a study of glioma-infiltrating T cells after dendritic cell vaccination. The study, taken as a whole, reports: The cohort had few patients with full blood and tumor sets.

As to this clone: The antigen remains undetermined.

After removal of 4 bases from V and 3 bases from J, the junction contained 6 bases not matched to a gene. The CDR3 has 15 residues. Germline CDR1 LNHDA, CDR2 SQIVND (reference sequence). Sequenced by immunoSEQ multiplex PCR; TCRdb stores in-frame clones only, minus some. The data show tens of thousands of clones, approximately 75% seen once. Stated time point: after dendritic cell vaccination, including at tumor progression/relapse. Fresh-frozen tumor tissue and more than two years of survival data were available for all. Sequencing was performed on blood, taken after dendritic cell vaccination. The rearrangement joins TRBV19 to TRBJ2-1; TRBD1 aligns across 7 bases. This clonotype was obtained from a human donor with glioblastoma. The CDR3: CASSTRDSYYNEQFF. As DNA, the CDR3 is TGTGCCAGTAGTACCCGGGACAGTTACTACAATGAGCAGTTCTTC.